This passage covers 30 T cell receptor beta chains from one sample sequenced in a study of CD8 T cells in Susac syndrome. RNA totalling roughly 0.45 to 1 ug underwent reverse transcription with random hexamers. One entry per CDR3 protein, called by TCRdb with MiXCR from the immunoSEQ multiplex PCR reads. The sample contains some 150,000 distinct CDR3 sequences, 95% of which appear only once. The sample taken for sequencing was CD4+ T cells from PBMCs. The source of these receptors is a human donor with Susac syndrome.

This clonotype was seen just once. The CDR3 protein is CASSFLSGSGVGTQYF. The CDR3 coding sequence is TGTGCCAGCAGCTTCCTTAGCGGGAGTGGGGTCGGGACCCAGTACTTC. This chain joins TRBV13 and TRBJ2-5; 9 bases align to TRBD2. The V gene's germline CDR1 is PRHDT and CDR2 FYEKMQ (reference sequence). Trimming removed 3 bases from V and 7 bases from J; junction bases left unmatched: 12. The CDR3 runs to 16 residues.

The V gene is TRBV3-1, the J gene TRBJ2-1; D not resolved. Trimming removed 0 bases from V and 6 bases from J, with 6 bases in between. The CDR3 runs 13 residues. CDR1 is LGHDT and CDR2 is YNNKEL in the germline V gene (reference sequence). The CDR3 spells CASSQDSVNEQFF. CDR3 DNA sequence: TGTGCCAGCAGCCAAGATAGTGTCAATGAGCAGTTCTTC.

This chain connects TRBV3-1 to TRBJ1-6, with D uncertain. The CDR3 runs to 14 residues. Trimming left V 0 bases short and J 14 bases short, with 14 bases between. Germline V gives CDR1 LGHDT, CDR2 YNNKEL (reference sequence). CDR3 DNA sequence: TGTGCCAGCAGCCAAGATTCGGGGTCCCGTGCCCTCCACTTT. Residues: CASSQDSGSRALHF.

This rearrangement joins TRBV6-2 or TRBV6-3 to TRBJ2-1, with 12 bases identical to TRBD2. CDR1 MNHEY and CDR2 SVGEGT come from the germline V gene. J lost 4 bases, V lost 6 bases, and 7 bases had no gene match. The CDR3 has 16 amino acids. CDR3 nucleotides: TGTGCCAGCAGAAAACACGGACTAGCGGGGTACAATGAGCAGTTCTTC. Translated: CASRKHGLAGYNEQFF.

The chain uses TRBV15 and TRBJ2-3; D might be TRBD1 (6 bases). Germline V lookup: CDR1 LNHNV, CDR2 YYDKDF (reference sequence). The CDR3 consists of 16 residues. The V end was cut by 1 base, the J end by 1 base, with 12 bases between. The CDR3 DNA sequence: TGTGCCACCAGCAGAGCCACAGGGCCCGGCACAGATACGCAGTATTTT. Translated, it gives CATSRATGPGTDTQYF.

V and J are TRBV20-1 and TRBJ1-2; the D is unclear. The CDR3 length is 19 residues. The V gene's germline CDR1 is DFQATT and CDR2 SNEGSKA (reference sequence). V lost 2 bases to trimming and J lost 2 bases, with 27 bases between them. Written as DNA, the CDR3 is TGCAGTGCTAGATTTCTCGCTATTTGGACTGAGGACCCCAACTATGGCTACACCTTC. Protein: CSARFLAIWTEDPNYGYTF.

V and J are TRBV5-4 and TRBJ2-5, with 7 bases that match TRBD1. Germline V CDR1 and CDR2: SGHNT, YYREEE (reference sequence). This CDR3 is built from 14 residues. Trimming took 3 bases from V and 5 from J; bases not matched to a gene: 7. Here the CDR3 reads CASSSQGNRETQYF. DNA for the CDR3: TGTGCCAGCAGCTCACAGGGGAACAGGGAGACCCAGTACTTC. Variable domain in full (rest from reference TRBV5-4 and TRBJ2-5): ETGVTQSPTHLIKTRGQQVTLRCSSQSGHNTVSWYQQALGQGPQFIFQYYREEENGRGNFPPRFSGLQFPNYSSELNVNALELDDSALYLCASSSQGNRETQYFGPGTRLLVL.

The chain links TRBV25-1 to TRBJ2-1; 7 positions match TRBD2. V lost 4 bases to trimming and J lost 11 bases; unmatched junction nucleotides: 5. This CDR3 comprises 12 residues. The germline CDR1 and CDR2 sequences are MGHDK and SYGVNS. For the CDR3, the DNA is TGTGCCAGCAGTGCCCCGGGAGGAAAGCAGTTCTTC. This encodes CASSAPGGKQFF.

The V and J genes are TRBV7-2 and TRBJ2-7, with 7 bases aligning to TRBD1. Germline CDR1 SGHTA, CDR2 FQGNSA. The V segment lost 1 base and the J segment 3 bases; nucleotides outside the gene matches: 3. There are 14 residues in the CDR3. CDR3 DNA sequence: TGTGCCAGCAGCTTAGGACAGGGATTCTACGAGCAGTACTTC. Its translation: CASSLGQGFYEQYF.

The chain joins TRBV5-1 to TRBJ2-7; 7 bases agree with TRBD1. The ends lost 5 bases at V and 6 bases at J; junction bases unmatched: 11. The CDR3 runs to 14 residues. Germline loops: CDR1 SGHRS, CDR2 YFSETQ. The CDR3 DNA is TGCGCCAGCAGTAGACCGGGACAGCACGGCGAGCAGTACTTC. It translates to CASSRPGQHGEQYF.

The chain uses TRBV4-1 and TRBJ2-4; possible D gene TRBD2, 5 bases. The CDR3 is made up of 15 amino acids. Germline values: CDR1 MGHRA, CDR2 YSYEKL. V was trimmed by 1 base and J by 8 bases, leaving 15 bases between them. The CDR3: CASSQVQTSRDIQYF. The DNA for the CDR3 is TGCGCCAGCAGCCAAGTACAGACCTCGAGGGACATTCAGTACTTC.

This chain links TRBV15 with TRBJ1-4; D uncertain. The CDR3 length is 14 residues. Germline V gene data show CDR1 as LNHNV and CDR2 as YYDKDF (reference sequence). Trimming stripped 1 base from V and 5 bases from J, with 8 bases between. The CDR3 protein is CATSRGRANEKLFF. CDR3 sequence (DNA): TGTGCCACCAGCAGAGGTCGGGCCAATGAAAAACTGTTTTTT.

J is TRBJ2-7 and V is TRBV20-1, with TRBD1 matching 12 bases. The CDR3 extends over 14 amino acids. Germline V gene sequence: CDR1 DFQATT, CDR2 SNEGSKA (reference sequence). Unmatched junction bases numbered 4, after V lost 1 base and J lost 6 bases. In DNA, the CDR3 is TGCAGTGCTAGAGGGGACAGGGGGCTGGGCGAGCAGTACTTC. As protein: CSARGDRGLGEQYF.

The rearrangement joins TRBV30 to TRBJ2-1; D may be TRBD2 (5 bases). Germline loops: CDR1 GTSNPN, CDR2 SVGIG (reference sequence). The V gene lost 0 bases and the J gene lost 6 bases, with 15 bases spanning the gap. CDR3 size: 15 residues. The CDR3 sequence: CAWSVVTKGSNEQFF. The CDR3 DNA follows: TGTGCCTGGAGTGTAGTGACTAAGGGTAGCAATGAGCAGTTCTTC.

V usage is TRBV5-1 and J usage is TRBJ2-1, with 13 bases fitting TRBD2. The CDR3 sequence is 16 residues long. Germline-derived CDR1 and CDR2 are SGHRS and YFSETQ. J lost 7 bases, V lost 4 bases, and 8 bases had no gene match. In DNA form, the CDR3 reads TGCGCCAGCAGCGTAGGGACTAGCGGGGAGTGGAATGAGCAGTTCTTC. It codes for CASSVGTSGEWNEQFF.

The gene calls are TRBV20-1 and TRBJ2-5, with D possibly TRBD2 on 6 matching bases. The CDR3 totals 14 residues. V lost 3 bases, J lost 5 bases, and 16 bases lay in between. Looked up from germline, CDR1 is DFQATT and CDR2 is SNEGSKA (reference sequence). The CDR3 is CSASRGEAKETQYF. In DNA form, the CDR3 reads TGCAGTGCTAGTCGCGGGGAGGCCAAGGAGACCCAGTACTTC.

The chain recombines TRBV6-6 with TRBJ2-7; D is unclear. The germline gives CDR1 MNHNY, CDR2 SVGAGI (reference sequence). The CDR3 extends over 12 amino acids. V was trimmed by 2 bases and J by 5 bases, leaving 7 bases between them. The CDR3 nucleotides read TGTGCCAGCAGTTACGCGCTAAACGAGCAGTACTTC. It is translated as CASSYALNEQYF.

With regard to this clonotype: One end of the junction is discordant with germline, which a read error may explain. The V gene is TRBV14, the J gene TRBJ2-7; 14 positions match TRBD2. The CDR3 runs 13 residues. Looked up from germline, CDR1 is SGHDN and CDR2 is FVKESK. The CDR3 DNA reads TGTGCCAGCAGCCGCGGACTAGCGGGAGGAACGCACTTC. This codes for CASSRGLAGGTHF.

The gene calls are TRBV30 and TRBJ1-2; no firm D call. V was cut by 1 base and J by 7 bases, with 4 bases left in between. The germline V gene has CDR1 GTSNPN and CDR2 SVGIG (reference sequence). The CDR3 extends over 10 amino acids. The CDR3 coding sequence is TGTGCCTGGAGTGGGAGTGGCTACACCTTC. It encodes CAWSGSGYTF.

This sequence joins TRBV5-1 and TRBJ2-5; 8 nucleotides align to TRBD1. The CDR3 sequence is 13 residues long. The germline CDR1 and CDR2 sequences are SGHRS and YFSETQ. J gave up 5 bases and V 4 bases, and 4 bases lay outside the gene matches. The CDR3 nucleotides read TGCGCCAGCAGCGTGGGACAGGTGGAGACCCAGTACTTC. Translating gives CASSVGQVETQYF. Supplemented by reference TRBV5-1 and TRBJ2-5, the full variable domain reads KAGVTQTPRYLIKTRGQQVTLSCSPISGHRSVSWYQQTPGQGLQFLFEYFSETQRNKGNFPGRFSGRQFSNSRSEMNVSTLELGDSALYLCASSVGQVETQYFGPGTRLLVL.

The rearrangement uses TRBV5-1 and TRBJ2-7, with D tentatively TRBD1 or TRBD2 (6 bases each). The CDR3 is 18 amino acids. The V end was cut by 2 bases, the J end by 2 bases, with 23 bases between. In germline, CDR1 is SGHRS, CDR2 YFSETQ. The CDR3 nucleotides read TGCGCCAGCAGCTTCCGGAGGGGGGCCCAAACAGGGCCCTACGAGCAGTACTTC. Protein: CASSFRRGAQTGPYEQYF.

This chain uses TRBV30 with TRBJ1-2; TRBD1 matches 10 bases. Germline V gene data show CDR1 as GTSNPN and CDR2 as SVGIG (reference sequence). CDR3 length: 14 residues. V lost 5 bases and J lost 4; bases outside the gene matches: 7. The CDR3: CAWRSGQGVYGYTF. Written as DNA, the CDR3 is TGTGCCTGGCGGTCTGGACAGGGGGTCTATGGCTACACCTTC.

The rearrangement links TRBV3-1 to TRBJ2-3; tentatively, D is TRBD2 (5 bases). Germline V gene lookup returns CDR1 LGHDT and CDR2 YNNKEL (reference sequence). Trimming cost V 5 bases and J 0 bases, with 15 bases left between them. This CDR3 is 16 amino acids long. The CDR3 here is CASSARQRFSTDTQYF. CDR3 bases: TGTGCCAGCAGCGCCCGTCAGCGGTTCAGCACAGATACGCAGTATTTT.

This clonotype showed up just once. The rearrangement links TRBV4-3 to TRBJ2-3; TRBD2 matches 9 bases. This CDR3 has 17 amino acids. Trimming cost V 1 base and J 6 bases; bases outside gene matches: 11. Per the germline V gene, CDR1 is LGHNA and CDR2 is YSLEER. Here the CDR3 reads CASSQGNEGLAGDTQYF. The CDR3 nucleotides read TGCGCCAGCAGCCAAGGCAACGAGGGACTAGCTGGCGATACGCAGTATTTT.

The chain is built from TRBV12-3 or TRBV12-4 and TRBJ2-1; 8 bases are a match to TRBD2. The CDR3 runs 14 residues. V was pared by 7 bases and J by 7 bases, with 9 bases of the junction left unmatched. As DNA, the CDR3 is TGTGCCAGCACTCATAGCGGGGTTACGAATGAGCAGTTCTTC. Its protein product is CASTHSGVTNEQFF.

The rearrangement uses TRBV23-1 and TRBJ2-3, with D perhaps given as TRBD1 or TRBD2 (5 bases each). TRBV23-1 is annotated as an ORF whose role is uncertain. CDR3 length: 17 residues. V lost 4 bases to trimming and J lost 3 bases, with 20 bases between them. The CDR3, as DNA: TGCGCCAGCAGTCTTGACTCGGCGAGGGACCTGACAGATACGCAGTATTTT. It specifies CASSLDSARDLTDTQYF.

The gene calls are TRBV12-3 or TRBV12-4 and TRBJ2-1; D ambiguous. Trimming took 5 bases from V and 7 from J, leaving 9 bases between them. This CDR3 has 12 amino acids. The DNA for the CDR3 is TGTGCCAGCAGTCCCATTGTGAATGAGCAGTTCTTC. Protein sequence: CASSPIVNEQFF.

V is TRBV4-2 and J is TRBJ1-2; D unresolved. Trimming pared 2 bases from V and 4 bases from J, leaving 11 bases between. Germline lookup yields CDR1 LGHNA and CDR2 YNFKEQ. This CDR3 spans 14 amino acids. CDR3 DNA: TGTGCCAGCAGCCAACAAGGACCGTCCTATGGCTACACCTTC. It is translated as CASSQQGPSYGYTF.

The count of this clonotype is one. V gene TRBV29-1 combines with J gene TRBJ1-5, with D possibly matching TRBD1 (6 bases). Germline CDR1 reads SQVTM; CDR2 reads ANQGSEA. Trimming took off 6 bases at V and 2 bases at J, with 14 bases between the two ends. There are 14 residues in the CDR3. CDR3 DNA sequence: TGCAGCGTCGCCACAGGGTCCGGCAATCAGCCCCAGCATTTT. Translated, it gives CSVATGSGNQPQHF.

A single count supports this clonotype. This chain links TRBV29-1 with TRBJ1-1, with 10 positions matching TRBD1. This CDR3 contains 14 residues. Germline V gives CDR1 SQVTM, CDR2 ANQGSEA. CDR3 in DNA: TGCAGGAGGGACAGGGGAGACCCGAACACTGAAGCTTTCTTT. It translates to CRRDRGDPNTEAFF.